The 16 T cell receptor beta chains given below trace back to one sample, sequenced in a study of blood T cell repertoires in COVID-19. The assay was immunoSEQ multiplex PCR, and TCRdb's table has in-frame clones only and misses some. The sample shows about 440,000 clones, 90% of them seen only once. Source material: PBMCs or T cells enriched from blood (not recorded which). The receptors come from a man between 18 and 29 years old who had recovered from COVID-19.

The chain employs TRBV5-1 and TRBJ1-6, with 10 positions matching TRBD1. The germline gives CDR1 SGHRS, CDR2 YFSETQ. The junction had 1 base not matched to a gene; V was cut back by 1 base and J by 6 bases. The CDR3 is made up of 15 amino acids. CDR3 in DNA: TGCGCCAGCAGCTTGCGGGACAGGGGTAATTCACCCCTCCACTTT. Protein sequence: CASSLRDRGNSPLHF. Variable domain in full (rest from reference TRBV5-1 and TRBJ1-6): KAGVTQTPRYLIKTRGQQVTLSCSPISGHRSVSWYQQTPGQGLQFLFEYFSETQRNKGNFPGRFSGRQFSNSRSEMNVSTLELGDSALYLCASSLRDRGNSPLHFGNGTRLTVT.

CDR3 residues: CASSLSSGVSTDTQYF. The CDR3 DNA reads TGTGCCAGCAGTTTATCATCGGGAGTCTCGACAGATACGCAGTATTTT. The chain has TRBV27 and TRBJ2-3, with a tentative D call TRBD2 (6 bases). Germline V gene lookup returns CDR1 MNHEY and CDR2 SMNVEV (reference sequence). Trimming left V 0 bases short and J 3 bases short, with 13 bases between. This CDR3 spans 16 amino acids.

The V call is TRBV11-2, the J call TRBJ2-1; D is unclear. CDR1 is SGHAT, CDR2 FQNNGV, per germline. Trimming removed 1 base from V and 5 bases from J, with 12 bases in between. The CDR3 contains 15 residues. The CDR3 reads CASSLAALPNNEQFF. CDR3 nucleotides: TGTGCCAGCAGCTTAGCAGCGCTCCCTAACAATGAGCAGTTCTTC.

V is TRBV5-1 and J is TRBJ2-1, with TRBD2 matching 9 bases. CDR1 is SGHRS and CDR2 is YFSETQ in the germline V gene. With V trimmed by 9 bases and J by 1 base, 5 bases remained unmatched. This CDR3 is 14 amino acids long. The CDR3 DNA is TGCGCCACCCGACTAGCGGATTCCTACAATGAGCAGTTCTTC. Translating it yields CATRLADSYNEQFF.

The chain carries TRBV10-2 and TRBJ1-5, with TRBD1 matching 10 bases. Trimming at V came to 4 bases and at J to 5 bases, leaving 8 bases not matched to a gene. CDR1 WSHSY and CDR2 SAAADI come from the germline V gene. This CDR3 is built from 16 residues. The CDR3 is CASSAGDRGIYQPQHF. The CDR3 coding sequence is TGCGCCAGCAGTGCCGGGGACAGGGGAATTTATCAGCCCCAGCATTTT.

V usage is TRBV11-3 and J usage is TRBJ1-3; D gene unclear. The CDR3 is 15 residues long. Germline V gene sequence: CDR1 SGHNT, CDR2 YENEEA. V lost 3 bases and J 0 bases, leaving 9 bases between the germline ends. This CDR3 reads CASSLESNSGNTIYF. Here the CDR3 DNA reads TGTGCCAGCAGCTTGGAGTCAAACTCTGGAAACACCATATATTTT. Full variable domain (outside the CDR3, taken from reference TRBV11-3 and TRBJ1-3): EAGVVQSPRYKIIEKKQPVAFWCNPISGHNTLYWYLQNLGQGPELLIRYENEEAVDDSQLPKDRFSAERLKGVDSTLKIQPAELGDSAVYLCASSLESNSGNTIYFGEGSWLTVV.

This clone occurred a few times. CDR3 region: CASSRPGPAGELFF. CDR3 DNA: TGTGCCAGCTCACGACCGGGCCCGGCCGGGGAGCTGTTTTTT. V usage is TRBV18 and J usage is TRBJ2-2; D ambiguous. The CDR3 is 14 amino acids. V was pared by 4 bases and J by 6 bases, with 12 bases between. The germline V gene has CDR1 KGHSH and CDR2 LQKENI.

The chain employs TRBV5-6 and TRBJ2-2; D remains ambiguous. There are 13 residues in the CDR3. V lost 0 bases, J lost 4 bases, and 4 bases lay in between. The germline V gene encodes CDR1 SGHDT and CDR2 YYEEEE. CDR3 residues: CASSLDSTGELFF. The CDR3, as DNA: TGTGCCAGCAGCTTGGATAGCACCGGGGAGCTGTTTTTT.

This clone was picked up one time. In DNA, the CDR3 is TGTGCCAGCAGTTCAAAGGACAGGGGAGACGAGCAGTACTTC. Its protein product is CASSSKDRGDEQYF. This chain links TRBV6-5 with TRBJ2-7; 9 nucleotides align to TRBD1. The germline gives CDR1 MNHEY, CDR2 SVGAGI. V shed 4 bases and J 5 bases; nucleotides not matched to a gene: 6. This CDR3 contains 14 residues.

The chain recombines TRBV28 with TRBJ1-5; no reliable D call. CDR3 length: 14 residues. Germline V gene data show CDR1 as MDHEN and CDR2 as SYDVKM. V was clipped by 2 bases and J by 5 bases, with 10 bases between them. The CDR3 reads CASSLPLEHQPQHF. As DNA, the CDR3 is TGTGCCAGCAGTTTACCCCTAGAACATCAGCCCCAGCATTTT.

This clone has just one count. The chain employs TRBV18 and TRBJ2-7; 10 positions agree with TRBD1. CDR1 is KGHSH and CDR2 is LQKENI in the germline V gene. The length of the CDR3 is 13 residues. V lost 2 bases and J lost 12; bases outside the gene matches: 7. This chain's CDR3 is CASSPRQGANLYF. CDR3 nucleotide sequence: TGTGCCAGCTCACCAAGACAGGGGGCGAATTTGTACTTC.

The chain couples TRBV4-1 to TRBJ2-5; D unclear. The V end was cut by 1 base, the J end by 2 bases, with 5 bases between. The germline gives CDR1 MGHRA, CDR2 YSYEKL. CDR3 length: 13 amino acids. The CDR3, as DNA: TGCGCCAGCAGCCAAGCTAGTCAAGAGACCCAGTACTTC. Encoded protein: CASSQASQETQYF.

This chain connects TRBV27 to TRBJ2-3, with TRBD1 matching 9 bases. V lost 7 bases to trimming and J lost 1 base; unmatched junction nucleotides: 9. Per germline, CDR1 MNHEY and CDR2 SMNVEV (reference sequence). This CDR3 comprises 16 residues. For the CDR3, the DNA is TGTGCCAGCATCTTACAGGGGGCGCCTGGCACAGATACGCAGTATTTT. Translated: CASILQGAPGTDTQYF.

As regards this clone: The identical CDR3 is also encoded by other nucleotide sequences in the sample. The rearrangement uses TRBV30 and TRBJ1-4; D unresolved. The germline gives CDR1 GTSNPN, CDR2 SVGIG (reference sequence). Trimming removed 3 bases at V and 7 bases at J, with 12 bases between. The CDR3 loop spans 13 amino acids. The DNA for the CDR3 is TGTGCCTGGAGCGGCGAGCGGGGTGAAAAACTGTTTTTT. It encodes CAWSGERGEKLFF.

The chain is built from TRBV25-1 and TRBJ1-5; D not resolved. From germline, CDR1 is MGHDK and CDR2 SYGVNS. The V and J ends lost 6 bases and 5 bases respectively, with 14 bases between them. The CDR3 covers 14 residues. The CDR3 reads CASSPSGNDQPQHF. CDR3 in DNA: TGTGCCAGCAGCCCCTCGGGAAACGATCAGCCCCAGCATTTT. The variable domain in full, completed from reference TRBV25-1 and TRBJ1-5, reads EADIYQTPRYLVIGTGKKITLECSQTMGHDKMYWYQQDPGMELHLIHYSYGVNSTEKGDLSSESTVSRIRTEHFPLTLESARPSHTSQYLCASSPSGNDQPQHFGDGTRLSIL.

V is TRBV19 and J is TRBJ1-5; 7 bases are a match to TRBD1. The CDR3 is made up of 14 amino acids. In germline, CDR1 is LNHDA, CDR2 SQIVND (reference sequence). V trimming: 7 bases; J trimming: 7 bases; junction bases outside the gene matches: 10. CDR3 sequence: CASTLRGNQQPQHF. CDR3 DNA sequence: TGTGCCAGTACCCTCAGGGGGAACCAGCAGCCCCAGCATTTT.